The sequence of this T cell receptor (beta chain) was determined in a study of beta chain features in type 1 diabetes. Overall study results and limits: In cDNA sequencing, cells with high TCR expression could be over-represented.

The germline V gene has CDR1 MDHEN and CDR2 SYDVKM. The V end was cut by 6 bases, the J end by 4 bases, with 12 bases between. The CDR3 has 13 amino acids. This clone was found a few times. Antigen unknown. Every isolated RNA sample was fully reverse transcribed, so sequencing captured expressed TCRB transcripts. Profiled with immunoSEQ multiplex PCR; TCRdb holds only in-frame clones, not every one. Of some 150,000 clones listed, about 7% were seen once; the top ten hold approximately 1.5%. Sequenced input: central memory CD4+ T cells from blood. The receptor comes from a young woman in good health. The chain recombines TRBV28 with TRBJ1-2; the D is unclear. CDR3 DNA sequence: TGTGCCAGCAGAATAACAGCCTTCTATGGCTACACCTTC. Protein product: CASRITAFYGYTF.